The next 21 T cell receptor beta chains were all read from a single sample in a study of OX40 agonist ivuxolimab in advanced cancers. The receptor library was made with the immunoSEQ multiplex PCR assay. What TCRdb holds here is the immuneACCESS table cut down to in-frame rearrangements. Part of the clones is not present; checked against another copy, under half of the missing clones reflect an unresolved V gene, and the others are unexplained. The sample table shows around 65,000 clones, and over 90% are seen once. The ten top clones hold roughly an eighth of the sample. Source: CD4+ or CD8+ T cells sorted from blood, taken in a trial of the OX40 agonist ivuxolimab. All receptors come from an adult with an advanced solid tumor such as melanoma, head and neck, liver or kidney cancer.

The rearrangement joins TRBV29-1 to TRBJ2-5; no clear D gene. The germline V gene encodes CDR1 SQVTM and CDR2 ANQGSEA. This CDR3 spans 14 amino acids. With 2 bases removed from V and 0 bases from J, the gap between germline ends came to 10 bases. As DNA, the CDR3 is TGCAGCGTTGAACATGGAGTGTACCAAGAGACCCAGTACTTC. Translating gives CSVEHGVYQETQYF.

The rearrangement uses TRBV6-5 and TRBJ2-2; D unresolved. Germline CDR1 is MNHEY and CDR2 is SVGAGI. This CDR3 comprises 12 residues. V lost 4 bases and J 6 bases, leaving 6 bases between the germline ends. CDR3 sequence: CASSLGSGELFF. Here the CDR3 DNA reads TGTGCCAGCAGTTTGGGTTCCGGGGAGCTGTTTTTT.

The gene calls are TRBV19 and TRBJ2-6; the D gene could be TRBD1 or TRBD2 (5 bases each). The germline V gene has CDR1 LNHDA and CDR2 SQIVND (reference sequence). The CDR3 length is 18 residues. Trimming removed 4 bases at V and 0 bases at J, with 16 bases between. CDR3 nucleotide sequence: TGTGCCAGTAGTAAAAGGGGCAGGGAGTACTCTGGGGCCAACGTCCTGACTTTC. Its translation is CASSKRGREYSGANVLTF.

The chain uses TRBV6-5 and TRBJ1-2; D might be TRBD1 (5 bases). V dropped 0 bases and J dropped 3 bases, with 11 bases sitting between them. Germline V CDR1 and CDR2: MNHEY, SVGAGI. CDR3 length: 15 amino acids. CDR3: CASSYSIGGDYGYTF. DNA for the CDR3: TGTGCCAGCAGTTACTCGATTGGGGGAGACTATGGCTACACCTTC.

This clone was found once. The chain carries TRBV11-3 and TRBJ1-1, with a weak D call TRBD1 (6 bases). V gave up 5 bases and J gave up 6 bases, with 16 bases separating them. Germline V CDR1 and CDR2: SGHNT, YENEEA. The CDR3 runs 14 residues. DNA of the CDR3: TGTGCCAGCAGCCCGACAGGCGGGTCGGCTGAAGCTTTCTTT. This sequence encodes CASSPTGGSAEAFF.

V and J are TRBV15 and TRBJ2-2; D is undetermined. Trimming stripped 2 bases from V and 3 bases from J, with 1 base between. CDR1 and CDR2 from the germline V gene are LNHNV and YYDKDF (reference sequence). The CDR3 loop spans 12 amino acids. DNA for the CDR3: TGTGCCACCAGCAGATACACCGGGGAGCTGTTTTTT. Its protein is CATSRYTGELFF.

The V and J genes are TRBV4-3 and TRBJ1-5; 8 bases agree with TRBD1. The CDR3 is 20 amino acids. V shed 2 bases, J shed 0 bases, and the junction held 15 bases outside the gene matches. Germline CDR1 reads LGHNA; CDR2 reads YSLEER. The CDR3 protein is CASSQSTSGTGFDSNQPQHF. In DNA, the CDR3 is TGCGCCAGCAGCCAATCTACGTCCGGGACAGGATTTGATAGCAATCAGCCCCAGCATTTT.

The chain carries TRBV5-1 and TRBJ1-1; D is possibly TRBD1 (5 bases). Between the trimmed V and J ends, which lost 0 bases and 0 bases, there was a span of 12 bases. Per germline, CDR1 SGHRS and CDR2 YFSETQ. The CDR3 runs 16 residues. The CDR3 nucleotides are TGCGCCAGCAGCTTGGAGGGGTTCGGTGTGAACACTGAAGCTTTCTTT. As protein: CASSLEGFGVNTEAFF.

The J gene is TRBJ2-3, the V gene TRBV5-1; 7 bases agree with TRBD1. Unmatched junction bases numbered 12, after V lost 2 bases and J lost 6 bases. Germline V gene data show CDR1 as SGHRS and CDR2 as YFSETQ. CDR3 length: 16 amino acids. CDR3 in amino acids: CASSFSQGVAVDTQYF. CDR3 sequence (DNA): TGCGCCAGCAGCTTCTCTCAGGGGGTCGCGGTGGATACGCAGTATTTT.

The chain is built from TRBV9 and TRBJ2-2, with D unresolved. This CDR3 contains 14 residues. CDR1 SGDLS and CDR2 YYNGEE come from the germline V gene. V was cut by 0 bases and J by 1 base, with 4 bases left in between. The CDR3 nucleotides are TGTGCCAGCAGCGTAGGAGGGAACACCGGGGAGCTGTTTTTT. This gives the protein CASSVGGNTGELFF.

The chain recombines TRBV7-9 with TRBJ1-2; 7 positions match TRBD1. The CDR3 runs 14 residues. CDR1 SEHNR and CDR2 FQNEAQ come from the germline V gene (reference sequence). Trimming removed 4 bases from V and 2 bases from J; junction bases left unmatched: 4. The DNA of the CDR3 is TGTGCCAGCAGCTCTCGACAGGGAAACTATGGCTACACCTTC. Residues: CASSSRQGNYGYTF.

V usage is TRBV18 and J usage is TRBJ2-7; 7 bases agree with TRBD1. CDR3 length: 16 amino acids. Losses at the gene ends were 3 bases for V and 0 bases for J; bases not matched to a gene: 8. Germline V lookup: CDR1 KGHSH, CDR2 LQKENI. CDR3 sequence: CASSPSRTGHSYEQYF. CDR3 in DNA: TGTGCCAGCTCACCTTCCAGGACAGGACACTCCTACGAGCAGTACTTC.

This sequence joins TRBV7-9 and TRBJ2-1; D is ambiguous. The CDR3 sequence is 16 residues long. Germline-derived CDR1 and CDR2 are SEHNR and FQNEAQ (reference sequence). Trimming shortened V by 2 bases and J by 0 bases, and 11 bases separated the two germline ends. CDR3 amino acids: CASSLYGVSSYNEQFF. As DNA, the CDR3 is TGTGCCAGCAGCTTATACGGCGTTAGCTCCTACAATGAGCAGTTCTTC.

The V call is TRBV7-9, the J call TRBJ2-1, with TRBD2 identical over 11 bases. The trim removed 7 bases at V and 6 bases at J, leaving 5 bases unmatched. Germline loops: CDR1 SEHNR, CDR2 FQNEAQ (reference sequence). This CDR3 is 14 amino acids long. CDR3 sequence (DNA): TGTGCCAGCACCCATCTAGCGGGGGGCAATGAGCAGTTCTTC. Translation: CASTHLAGGNEQFF.

A single count supports this clone. The V call is TRBV7-3, the J call TRBJ2-7, with 10 bases that match TRBD2. The CDR3 is 15 amino acids. Germline V gives CDR1 SGHTA, CDR2 FQGTGA. Trimming cost V 4 bases and J 5 bases; bases outside gene matches: 8. DNA of the CDR3: TGTGCCAGCAGCTCGAGAGCGGGAGGGCTCGACGAGCAGTACTTC. Protein product: CASSSRAGGLDEQYF.

The chain employs TRBV5-1 and TRBJ2-7; TRBD2 matches 9 bases. CDR3 length equals 14 residues. With V trimmed by 3 bases and J by 3 bases, 4 bases remained unmatched. Germline assignment: CDR1 SGHRS and CDR2 YFSETQ. This chain's CDR3 is CASSSSSGSYEQYF. DNA of the CDR3: TGCGCCAGCAGCTCGAGTAGCGGGAGCTACGAGCAGTACTTC.

With respect to this clone: Because the CDR3's place on the DNA is in doubt, the DNA is left out and the CDR3 is given as listed by TCRdb. The chain links TRBV6-5 to TRBJ2-7. The CDR3 region is 13 residues in length, termini included. Per the germline V gene, CDR1 is MNHEY and CDR2 is SVGAGI. The CDR3 spells CASSSSNEFEQYF.

In its sample, this clone was seen once. This sequence joins TRBV19 and TRBJ1-5; TRBD1 matches at 8 bases. J was trimmed by 9 bases and V by 6 bases; bases with no gene match: 10. The CDR3 contains 14 residues. Germline CDR1 and CDR2: LNHDA and SQIVND (reference sequence). The DNA for the CDR3 is TGTGCCAGTAGGCGTACAGGGGGGCTGGCGCCCCAGCATTTT. Translated: CASRRTGGLAPQHF.

This clone was observed a single time. The genes are TRBV5-1 and TRBJ2-7; no reliable D call. Trimming pared 4 bases from V and 6 bases from J, leaving 14 bases between. From germline, CDR1 is SGHRS and CDR2 YFSETQ. The CDR3 contains 13 residues. The CDR3 region is CASSHGGRTEQYF. The CDR3 DNA is TGCGCCAGCAGCCACGGCGGCAGGACCGAGCAGTACTTC.

The genes are TRBV2 and TRBJ2-5; TRBD1 aligns across 7 bases. Germline assignment: CDR1 SNHLY and CDR2 FYNNEI. CDR3 length: 15 residues. Losses at the gene ends were 6 bases for V and 5 bases for J; bases not matched to a gene: 12. The CDR3 region is CASRGKGGRRETQYF. In nucleotides, the CDR3 is TGTGCCAGCAGGGGGAAAGGGGGCAGAAGGGAGACCCAGTACTTC.

The CDR3 DNA follows: TGCGCCAGCAGCCAAGATTGGGCGGGACTAGGGGGAGATACGCAGTATTTT. Translation: CASSQDWAGLGGDTQYF. The V call is TRBV4-3, the J call TRBJ2-3; TRBD2 matches 8 bases. Germline lookup yields CDR1 LGHNA and CDR2 YSLEER. CDR3 length equals 17 residues. V lost 0 bases, J lost 5 bases, and 10 bases stayed unmatched.